This TCR beta chain was identified in a study of cytotoxic CD8 clonotypes in ibrutinib-treated CLL. Overall study context: There were 11 relapsed/refractory patients and roughly 15 treatment-naive patients, and 17 were IGHV unmutated. Response specimens were obtained following a median treatment duration of 12 months, with a range of 6 to 36.

As concerns this clone: Its antigen is unidentified.

Using immunoSEQ multiplex PCR, the repertoire was profiled, and TCRdb retains in-frame clones only, with some absent. The sample has around 70,000 clones, roughly nine tenths seen once; the top ten hold just over 3%. V lost 4 bases and J lost 5, with 18 bases in between. Per the germline V gene, CDR1 is SGHKS and CDR2 is YYEKEE (reference sequence). This CDR3 comprises 15 residues. Study-level results: Contraction or stability on treatment characterized the public clonotypes, which were uncommon.

The input for sequencing was PBMCs, taken after 12 months of ibrutinib treatment. This sequence joins TRBV5-5 and TRBJ1-1; D might be TRBD1 (6 bases). This TCR derives from a human donor with chronic lymphocytic leukemia. CDR3 nucleotide sequence: TGTGCCAGCAGCGTACTACAGGGTGTGGGTACTGAAGCTTTCTTT. Translating it yields CASSVLQGVGTEAFF.